This T cell receptor (beta chain) was recovered during a study of shared clonotypes between healthy human individuals. Study in general: Each donor contributed plates that comprised three CD4 naive, three CD4 memory, two CD8 naive and one CD8 memory.

An even split of each subset's genomic DNA across several immunoSEQ plates was performed. Generated by immunoSEQ multiplex PCR, the TCRdb table keeps only in-frame clones and is missing some. The data show roughly 2,300,000 clones, around 93% seen once. Negatively enriched CD4+ T cells were divided by CD45RA into naive and memory. A word on this clone: The target antigen is unknown.

Study-wide results and limits: Generation probabilities were higher for clonotypes shared across all four sorted-subset donors than for unshared ones.

CDR3 length: 15 amino acids. V was pared by 5 bases and J by 0 bases, with 13 bases between. Germline CDR1 reads SGHRS; CDR2 reads YFSETQ. The specimen sequenced was naive CD4+ T cells from PBMCs. Subset of the sample: CD45RA+ positively selected. This TCR derives from a man younger than 35 in good health. Some clones in this sample may be carry-over from other donors' samples. The rearrangement joins TRBV5-1 to TRBJ2-3, with a possible D match to TRBD2 (5 bases). The CDR3 sequence is CASRLDGSSTDTQYF. The CDR3 DNA reads TGCGCCAGCAGGCTTGATGGGAGCAGCACAGATACGCAGTATTTT.